Listed here are 32 T cell receptor beta chains from one sample, sequenced in a study of blood T cell repertoires in COVID-19. Sequenced by immunoSEQ multiplex PCR; TCRdb stores in-frame clones only, minus some. Altogether roughly 12,000 clones are present, approximately 70% being singletons, with the ten largest covering about 30%. The sample comprised peripheral blood. The receptors shown here come from a human donor in a cohort sampled during active COVID-19.

V is TRBV6-2 or TRBV6-3 and J is TRBJ1-6; possibly TRBD1 for D (6 bases). Germline V lookup: CDR1 MNHEY, CDR2 SVGEGT. Deletions cut 2 bases from V and 8 bases from J, with 10 bases between. The CDR3 consists of 14 residues. The CDR3 is CASSYTNRDSPLHF. The CDR3 DNA is TGTGCCAGCAGTTACACGAACAGGGATTCACCCCTCCACTTT.

The chain links TRBV28 to TRBJ2-2; 10 bases align to TRBD1. The CDR3 is 16 residues long. The J segment lost 6 bases and the V segment lost 4 bases, leaving 8 bases of the junction unmatched. The germline V gene encodes CDR1 MDHEN and CDR2 SYDVKM. The CDR3 reads CASSSPGQGSPGELFF. The CDR3 DNA sequence: TGTGCCAGCAGTTCCCCGGGACAGGGGAGCCCCGGGGAGCTGTTTTTT. The complete variable domain, with remaining parts taken from reference TRBV28 and TRBJ2-2, reads DVKVTQSSRYLVKRTGEKVFLECVQDMDHENMFWYRQDPGLGLRLIYFSYDVKMKEKGDIPEGYSVSREKKERFSLILESASTNQTSMYLCASSSPGQGSPGELFFGEGSRLTVL.

V usage is TRBV5-1 and J usage is TRBJ2-3; TRBD2 matches 8 bases. In germline, CDR1 is SGHRS, CDR2 YFSETQ. V gave up 0 bases and J gave up 2 bases; unmatched junction bases: 8. There are 17 residues in the CDR3. The CDR3 nucleotides read TGCGCCAGCAGCTTGGAGGATAGCGGGGCCCCCACAGATACGCAGTATTTT. This translates into CASSLEDSGAPTDTQYF.

This clone occurred once. The rearrangement joins TRBV27 to TRBJ2-1, with 7 nucleotides matching TRBD1. The CDR3 loop spans 15 amino acids. From germline, CDR1 is MNHEY and CDR2 SMNVEV (reference sequence). V lost 6 bases and J lost 5; bases outside the gene matches: 10. The CDR3 is CASRWGTAPNNEQFF. DNA of the CDR3: TGTGCCAGCAGGTGGGGGACAGCACCAAACAATGAGCAGTTCTTC.

The rearrangement uses TRBV2 and TRBJ2-7; D unresolved. The germline V gene encodes CDR1 SNHLY and CDR2 FYNNEI. This CDR3 has 11 residues. Trimming left V 8 bases short and J 2 bases short, with 7 bases between. CDR3 loop: CASSQTYEQYF. The CDR3 DNA sequence: TGTGCCAGCTCCCAGACCTACGAGCAGTACTTC.

V usage is TRBV5-1 and J usage is TRBJ1-2; TRBD1 is a possible D gene (6 bases). Germline V gene lookup returns CDR1 SGHRS and CDR2 YFSETQ. The CDR3 is 14 amino acids. V dropped 2 bases and J dropped 6 bases, with 14 bases sitting between them. The CDR3 loop reads CASSLGQGYHGYTF. The CDR3 DNA reads TGCGCCAGCAGCTTAGGCCAGGGGTATCATGGCTACACCTTC.

CDR3 amino acids: CASSLAGGGLFF. CDR3 DNA: TGTGCCAGCAGTTTAGCAGGGGGCGGGCTGTTTTTT. This chain connects TRBV28 to TRBJ2-2; 8 nucleotides agree with TRBD1. Trimming at V came to 2 bases and at J to 13 bases, leaving 3 bases not matched to a gene. The germline gives CDR1 MDHEN, CDR2 SYDVKM. CDR3 length: 12 amino acids.

This CDR3 reads CASSQVSGSVTDTQYF. The CDR3 nucleotides are TGTGCCAGCAGCCAAGTTAGCGGGTCAGTCACAGATACGCAGTATTTT. The V call is TRBV3-1 (or the pseudogene TRBV3-2), the J call TRBJ2-3, with 7 bases aligning to TRBD2. The germline V gene has CDR1 LGHDT and CDR2 YNNKEL (reference sequence). This CDR3 spans 16 amino acids. V lost 1 base and J lost 2; bases outside the gene matches: 6.

The chain has TRBV28 and TRBJ1-1; TRBD1 is a possible D gene (6 bases). Germline loops: CDR1 MDHEN, CDR2 SYDVKM. V was cut by 3 bases and J by 5 bases, with 25 bases left in between. The CDR3 length is 18 residues. This CDR3 is CASSFSGDTYRWFTEAFF. In DNA form, the CDR3 reads TGTGCCAGCAGTTTCTCCGGGGACACATACCGATGGTTTACTGAAGCTTTCTTT.

The chain employs TRBV28 and TRBJ2-2, with TRBD2 identical over 8 bases. The CDR3 covers 19 residues. V dropped 6 bases and J dropped 0; count of bases not matched to a gene: 15. Germline loops: CDR1 MDHEN, CDR2 SYDVKM. The CDR3 nucleotides read TGTGCCAGCAGCATCGGGAACTGGCGGGGGGTGACGAACACCGGGGAGCTGTTTTTT. Translation: CASSIGNWRGVTNTGELFF.

This chain joins TRBV27 and TRBJ1-1; a weak D match, TRBD1 (5 bases). Germline lookup yields CDR1 MNHEY and CDR2 SMNVEV (reference sequence). This CDR3 spans 13 amino acids. V lost 8 bases and J 3 bases, leaving 13 bases between the germline ends. CDR3 DNA: TGTGCCAGCGCGGGGCAGGCTCACACTGAAGCTTTCTTT. This gives the protein CASAGQAHTEAFF.

The chain couples TRBV12-5 to TRBJ1-2; 11 nucleotides align to TRBD1. The CDR3 extends over 16 amino acids. The J segment lost 7 bases and the V segment lost 7 bases, leaving 14 bases of the junction unmatched. Germline CDR1 reads LGHNT; CDR2 reads FRNRAP. The CDR3 spells CASALDRGLSKGGYTF. The CDR3 DNA follows: TGTGCTAGTGCCTTGGACAGGGGGCTGTCGAAGGGTGGCTACACCTTC.

The CDR3 here is CASSLWPSGHYEQYF. The CDR3 nucleotides read TGTGCCAGCAGCTTATGGCCTAGCGGTCACTACGAGCAGTACTTC. The chain recombines TRBV11-1 with TRBJ2-7, with TRBD2 matching 7 bases. This CDR3 region has 15 residues. Germline V CDR1 and CDR2: SGHAT, FQDESV (reference sequence). The junction had 7 bases not matched to a gene; V was cut back by 2 bases and J by 3 bases. Looking up the rest from reference TRBV11-1 and TRBJ2-7 gives the full variable domain: EAEVAQSPRYKITEKSQAVAFWCDPISGHATLYWYRQILGQGPELLVQFQDESVVDDSQLPKDRFSAERLKGVDSTLKIQPAELGDSAMYLCASSLWPSGHYEQYFGPGTRLTVT.

V gene TRBV29-1 combines with J gene TRBJ1-2; no clear D gene. Trimming stripped 3 bases from V and 4 bases from J, with 12 bases between. This CDR3 spans 13 amino acids. Germline V gives CDR1 SQVTM, CDR2 ANQGSEA. The CDR3 DNA follows: TGCAGCGTTGACCGAGAGGTCGGCTATGGCTACACCTTC. Translated, it gives CSVDREVGYGYTF.

V usage is TRBV4-2 and J usage is TRBJ2-3; perhaps TRBD2 as D (6 bases). This CDR3 has 17 residues. Per the germline V gene, CDR1 is LGHNA and CDR2 is YNFKEQ. The V and J ends lost 0 bases and 2 bases respectively, with 15 bases between them. The CDR3 DNA reads TGTGCCAGCAGCCAAGAAGCCCCGGGGGTTCCCACAGATACGCAGTATTTT. Translating gives CASSQEAPGVPTDTQYF.

The chain combines TRBV2 with TRBJ2-7; perhaps TRBD2 as D (5 bases). This CDR3 region has 15 residues. Germline V gene lookup returns CDR1 SNHLY and CDR2 FYNNEI. With 1 base removed from V and 2 bases from J, the gap between germline ends came to 12 bases. Here the CDR3 reads CASSEGGSPTYEQYF. CDR3 DNA sequence: TGTGCCAGCAGTGAAGGCGGGTCGCCGACCTACGAGCAGTACTTC. The entire variable domain, with the rest obtained from reference TRBV2 and TRBJ2-7, is as follows: EPEVTQTPSHQVTQMGQEVILRCVPISNHLYFYWYRQILGQKVEFLVSFYNNEISEKSEIFDDQFSVERPDGSNFTLKIRSTKLEDSAMYFCASSEGGSPTYEQYFGPGTRLTVT.

The count of this clone is one. The V gene is TRBV30, the J gene TRBJ2-2, with D uncertain. Germline V gene sequence: CDR1 GTSNPN, CDR2 SVGIG (reference sequence). V was pared by 4 bases and J by 3 bases, with 9 bases between. The CDR3 runs 13 residues. CDR3 loop: CAWTRQYTGELFF. Written as DNA, the CDR3 is TGTGCCTGGACTAGGCAGTACACCGGGGAGCTGTTTTTT.

This rearrangement joins TRBV11-1 to TRBJ1-1; D is ambiguous. Trimming removed 1 base from V and 1 base from J, with 13 bases in between. This CDR3 is 16 amino acids long. Germline V gene lookup returns CDR1 SGHAT and CDR2 FQDESV (reference sequence). CDR3: CASSLVGRYPNTEAFF. Here the CDR3 DNA reads TGTGCCAGCAGCTTAGTTGGCAGATACCCGAACACTGAAGCTTTCTTT.

This chain connects TRBV6-6 to TRBJ1-2; D is ambiguous. The length of the CDR3 is 13 residues. Trimming took off 6 bases at V and 0 bases at J, with 8 bases between the two ends. Germline-derived CDR1 and CDR2 are MNHNY and SVGAGI (reference sequence). This chain's CDR3 is CASSPGANYGYTF. DNA of the CDR3: TGTGCCAGCAGCCCCGGGGCTAACTATGGCTACACCTTC.

J is TRBJ1-2 and V is TRBV13, with D perhaps matching TRBD1 (5 bases). The CDR3 totals 15 residues. The ends were cut back, 0 bases at V and 8 bases at J, with 16 bases in the middle. Germline values: CDR1 PRHDT, CDR2 FYEKMQ (reference sequence). CDR3 DNA sequence: TGTGCCAGCAGCTTAGGTCTGGGACTGGGTTTGGGCTACACCTTC. This encodes CASSLGLGLGLGYTF.

The rearrangement links TRBV12-3 or TRBV12-4 to TRBJ2-7; perhaps TRBD2 as D (5 bases). With 3 bases removed from V and 5 bases from J, the gap between germline ends came to 5 bases. The CDR3 has 11 amino acids. CDR3: CASSFGDEQYF. CDR3 nucleotides: TGTGCCAGCAGTTTCGGGGACGAGCAGTACTTC.

This rearrangement joins TRBV7-8 to TRBJ2-3; D is possibly TRBD1 (6 bases). The germline CDR1 and CDR2 sequences are SGHVS and FQNEAQ. This CDR3 contains 16 residues. Trimming cost V 5 bases and J 0 bases, with 15 bases left between them. The CDR3 protein is CASSDGQLPSTDTQYF. The CDR3 bases are TGTGCCAGCAGCGACGGACAGTTGCCTAGCACAGATACGCAGTATTTT.

The rearrangement uses TRBV2 and TRBJ2-5, with TRBD1 identical over 8 bases. This CDR3 is 14 amino acids long. V lost 6 bases and J lost 5; bases outside the gene matches: 8. Germline V gives CDR1 SNHLY, CDR2 FYNNEI. CDR3 region: CASSHRTGRETQYF. CDR3 nucleotides: TGTGCCAGCAGCCACCGGACAGGGAGGGAGACCCAGTACTTC.

The chain links TRBV13 to TRBJ2-1; D is possibly TRBD2 (7 bases). Per the germline V gene, CDR1 is PRHDT and CDR2 is FYEKMQ (reference sequence). The V end lost 4 bases, the J end lost 6 bases, and 10 bases lay between the germline ends. CDR3 length equals 13 residues. CDR3 sequence reads: CASSSGGLNEQFF. CDR3 bases: TGTGCCAGCAGCTCGGGGGGCCTCAATGAGCAGTTCTTC.

A few counts support this clone. The rearrangement links TRBV19 to TRBJ2-7; 14 nucleotides match TRBD2. CDR1 and CDR2 (germline): LNHDA, SQIVND (reference sequence). With 10 bases clipped from V and 6 bases from J, the junction kept 8 bases outside the gene matches. CDR3 length: 14 amino acids. CDR3 protein: CATQGLAGAFEQYF. The CDR3, as DNA: TGTGCCACCCAGGGACTAGCGGGAGCATTCGAGCAGTACTTC.

The rearrangement joins TRBV24-1 to TRBJ2-7; TRBD1 aligns across 7 bases. J gave up 3 bases and V 6 bases, and 10 bases lay outside the gene matches. Germline values: CDR1 KGHDR, CDR2 SFDVKD. CDR3 length: 15 residues. CDR3 residues: CATSKKQGSGYEQYF. The CDR3 bases are TGTGCCACCAGTAAGAAACAGGGGAGCGGCTACGAGCAGTACTTC.

The V call is TRBV19, the J call TRBJ2-5; TRBD1 aligns across 7 bases. This CDR3 region has 14 residues. Germline V gene data show CDR1 as LNHDA and CDR2 as SQIVND (reference sequence). The J segment lost 5 bases and the V segment lost 5 bases, leaving 8 bases of the junction unmatched. In DNA form, the CDR3 reads TGTGCCAGTAGTTTTGGACAGGTCTATGAGACCCAGTACTTC. This encodes CASSFGQVYETQYF.

The genes are TRBV19 and TRBJ1-5; no reliable D call. V lost 5 bases, J lost 0 bases, and 8 bases lay in between. Germline CDR1 is LNHDA and CDR2 is SQIVND (reference sequence). The CDR3 is made up of 14 amino acids. Here the CDR3 DNA reads TGTGCCAGTAGTGGCAGGAATAGCAATCAGCCCCAGCATTTT. Its protein product is CASSGRNSNQPQHF.

This chain connects TRBV15 to TRBJ2-3, with 9 nucleotides matching TRBD2. Germline CDR1 and CDR2: LNHNV and YYDKDF (reference sequence). The CDR3 covers 17 residues. J lost 3 bases, V lost 0 bases, and 7 bases had no gene match. CDR3 in DNA: TGTGCCACCAGCAGAGATGAGGCGGGGGGGCTGACAGATACGCAGTATTTT. It is translated as CATSRDEAGGLTDTQYF.

This chain joins TRBV3-1 (or the pseudogene TRBV3-2) and TRBJ2-7; a weak D match, TRBD2 (5 bases). CDR1 and CDR2 (germline): LGHDT, YNNKEL (reference sequence). The CDR3 is made up of 13 amino acids. The V gene lost 1 base and the J gene lost 6 bases, with 10 bases spanning the gap. The CDR3 nucleotides are TGTGCCAGCAGCCAAGTCCGGGGTGGCGAGCAGTACTTC. It codes for CASSQVRGGEQYF.

This rearrangement joins TRBV11-2 to TRBJ2-1; 7 positions match TRBD2. V lost 1 base, J lost 4 bases, and 4 bases stayed unmatched. CDR1 and CDR2 from the germline V gene are SGHAT and FQNNGV. The CDR3 totals 15 residues. The CDR3 region is CASSLGGRAYNEQFF. DNA for the CDR3: TGTGCCAGCAGCTTAGGCGGGAGAGCTTACAATGAGCAGTTCTTC.

There are a few counts of this clone. V and J are TRBV5-1 and TRBJ1-2; TRBD1 matches 7 bases. CDR1 SGHRS and CDR2 YFSETQ come from the germline V gene. J lost 3 bases, V lost 0 bases, and 2 bases had no gene match. This CDR3 is 14 amino acids long. Here the CDR3 DNA reads TGCGCCAGCAGCTTGGTACAGGGGCACTATGGCTACACCTTC. This translates into CASSLVQGHYGYTF.